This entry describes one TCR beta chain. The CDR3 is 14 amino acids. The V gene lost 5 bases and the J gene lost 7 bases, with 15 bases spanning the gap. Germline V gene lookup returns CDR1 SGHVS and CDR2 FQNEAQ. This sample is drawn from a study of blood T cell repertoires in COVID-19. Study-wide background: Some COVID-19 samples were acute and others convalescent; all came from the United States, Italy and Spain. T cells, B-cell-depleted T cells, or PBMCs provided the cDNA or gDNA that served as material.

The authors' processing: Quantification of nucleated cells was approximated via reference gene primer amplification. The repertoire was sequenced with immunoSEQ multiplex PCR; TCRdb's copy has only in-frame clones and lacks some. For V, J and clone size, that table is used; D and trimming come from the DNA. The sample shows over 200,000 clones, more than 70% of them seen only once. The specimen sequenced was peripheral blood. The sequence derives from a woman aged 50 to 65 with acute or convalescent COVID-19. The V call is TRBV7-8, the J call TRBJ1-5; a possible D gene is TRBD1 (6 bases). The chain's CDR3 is CASSQNRARQPQHF. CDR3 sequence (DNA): TGTGCCAGCAGCCAGAACAGGGCTCGGCAGCCCCAGCATTTT.